This T cell receptor (beta chain) was sequenced for a study of CD8 T cells in Susac syndrome. Background on the study: Among sequenced Susac syndrome patients, about six had active disease and under ten were in remission.

V lost 4 bases and J 2 bases, leaving 5 bases between the germline ends. The CDR3 runs 12 residues. Germline lookup yields CDR1 DFQATT and CDR2 SNEGSKA (reference sequence). RNA was extracted with the RNeasy kit, and a quantity of about 0.45 to 1 ug was reverse transcribed using random hexamers. An immunoSEQ multiplex PCR generated amplified TCR beta CDR3 products spanning 54 Vbeta and 13 Jbeta. TCRdb reprocessed the immunoSEQ multiplex PCR reads via MiXCR and lists one record per CDR3 protein. The sample comprises fewer than 200,000 distinct CDR3 sequences, 91% of which are singletons, and around 0.079% rests with the top ten. In regard to this clonotype: Its antigen is unidentified.

Study-wide findings and caveats: The study's TCR sequencing and HLA analysis covered a relatively small number of individuals, and the study acknowledged this.

The TCR originated in a human donor with Susac syndrome. The chain links TRBV20-1 to TRBJ2-2; D is uncertain. Sequencing was carried out using CD4+ T cells from PBMCs. The CDR3 DNA reads as TGCAGTGCTATCCGAAACACCGGGGAGCTGTTTTTT. Encoded protein: CSAIRNTGELFF.